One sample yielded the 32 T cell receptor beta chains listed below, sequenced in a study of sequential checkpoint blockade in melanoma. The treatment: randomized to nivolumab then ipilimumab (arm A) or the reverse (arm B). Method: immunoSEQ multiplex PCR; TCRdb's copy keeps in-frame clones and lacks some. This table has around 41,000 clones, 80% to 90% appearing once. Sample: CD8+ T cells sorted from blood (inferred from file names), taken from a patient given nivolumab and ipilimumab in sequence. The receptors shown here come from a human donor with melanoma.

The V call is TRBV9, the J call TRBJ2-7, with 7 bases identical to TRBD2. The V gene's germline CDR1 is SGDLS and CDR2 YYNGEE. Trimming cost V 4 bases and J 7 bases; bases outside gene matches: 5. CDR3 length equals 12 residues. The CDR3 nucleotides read TGTGCCAGCAGCCCCCGGGGAGGGGAGCAGTACTTC. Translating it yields CASSPRGGEQYF.

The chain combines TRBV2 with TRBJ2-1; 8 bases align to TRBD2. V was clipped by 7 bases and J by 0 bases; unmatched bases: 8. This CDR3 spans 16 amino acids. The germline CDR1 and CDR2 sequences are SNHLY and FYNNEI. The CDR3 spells CASIFRTSRSYNEQFF. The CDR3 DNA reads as TGTGCCAGCATTTTTCGGACTAGCCGCTCCTACAATGAGCAGTTCTTC. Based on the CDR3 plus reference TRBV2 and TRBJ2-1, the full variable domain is EPEVTQTPSHQVTQMGQEVILRCVPISNHLYFYWYRQILGQKVEFLVSFYNNEISEKSEIFDDQFSVERPDGSNFTLKIRSTKLEDSAMYFCASIFRTSRSYNEQFFGPGTRLTVL.

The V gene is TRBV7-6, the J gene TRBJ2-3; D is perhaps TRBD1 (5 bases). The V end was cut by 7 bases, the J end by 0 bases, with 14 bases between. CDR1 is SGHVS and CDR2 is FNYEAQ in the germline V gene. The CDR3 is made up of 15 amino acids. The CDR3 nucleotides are TGTGCCAGCACCCCGGGCTCAGGGAGCACAGATACGCAGTATTTT. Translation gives CASTPGSGSTDTQYF. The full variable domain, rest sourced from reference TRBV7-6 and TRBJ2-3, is GAGVSQSPRYKVTKRGQDVALRCDPISGHVSLYWYRQALGQGPEFLTYFNYEAQQDKSGLPNDRFSAERPEGSISTLTIQRTEQRDSAMYRCASTPGSGSTDTQYFGPGTRLTVL.

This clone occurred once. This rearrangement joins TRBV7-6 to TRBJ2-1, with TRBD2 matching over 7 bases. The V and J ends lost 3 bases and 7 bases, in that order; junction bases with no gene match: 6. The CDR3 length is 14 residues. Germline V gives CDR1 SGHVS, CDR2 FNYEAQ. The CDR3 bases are TGTGCCAGCAGCTTCCGGAGGGAGGGGAATGAGCAGTTCTTC. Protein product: CASSFRREGNEQFF.

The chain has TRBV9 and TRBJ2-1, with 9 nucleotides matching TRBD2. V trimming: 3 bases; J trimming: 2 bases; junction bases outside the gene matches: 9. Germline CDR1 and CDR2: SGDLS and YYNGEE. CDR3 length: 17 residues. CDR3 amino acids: CASSAPFSGSPYNEQFF. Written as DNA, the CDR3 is TGTGCCAGCAGCGCTCCCTTTAGCGGGAGCCCCTACAATGAGCAGTTCTTC.

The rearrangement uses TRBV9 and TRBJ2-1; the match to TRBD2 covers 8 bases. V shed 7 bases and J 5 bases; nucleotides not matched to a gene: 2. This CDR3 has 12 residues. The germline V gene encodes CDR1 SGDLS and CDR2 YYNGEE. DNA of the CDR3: TGTGCCAGCCACGGGAGGGACAATGAGCAGTTCTTC. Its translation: CASHGRDNEQFF.

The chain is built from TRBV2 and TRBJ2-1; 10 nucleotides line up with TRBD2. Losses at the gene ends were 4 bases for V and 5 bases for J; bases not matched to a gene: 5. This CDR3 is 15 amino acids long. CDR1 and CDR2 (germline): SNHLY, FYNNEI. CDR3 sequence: CASSVAGGLDNEQFF. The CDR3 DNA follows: TGTGCCAGCAGTGTAGCGGGAGGCCTGGACAATGAGCAGTTCTTC.

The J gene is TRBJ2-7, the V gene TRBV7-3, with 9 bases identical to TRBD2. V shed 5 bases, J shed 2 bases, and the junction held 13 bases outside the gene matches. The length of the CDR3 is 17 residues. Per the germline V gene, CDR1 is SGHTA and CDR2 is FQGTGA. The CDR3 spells CASSVTTGLAVPYEQYF. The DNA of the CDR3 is TGTGCCAGCAGCGTCACAACGGGACTAGCAGTCCCCTACGAGCAGTACTTC.

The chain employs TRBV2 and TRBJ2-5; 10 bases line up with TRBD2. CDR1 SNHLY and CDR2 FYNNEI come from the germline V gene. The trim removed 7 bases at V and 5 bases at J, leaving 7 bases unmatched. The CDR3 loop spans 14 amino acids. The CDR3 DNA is TGTGCCAGCATTACTAGCGGGGCTTCCGAGACCCAGTACTTC. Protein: CASITSGASETQYF.

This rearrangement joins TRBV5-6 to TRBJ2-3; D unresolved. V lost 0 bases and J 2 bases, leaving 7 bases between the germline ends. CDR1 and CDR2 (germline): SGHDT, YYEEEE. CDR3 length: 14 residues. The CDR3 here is CASSLGHPTDTQYF. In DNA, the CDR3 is TGTGCCAGCAGCTTGGGACACCCCACAGATACGCAGTATTTT.

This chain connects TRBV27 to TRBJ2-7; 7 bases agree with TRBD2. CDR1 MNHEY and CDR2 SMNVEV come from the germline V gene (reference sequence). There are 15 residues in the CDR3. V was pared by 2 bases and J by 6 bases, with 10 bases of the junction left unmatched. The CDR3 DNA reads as TGTGCCAGCAGTTTAGGGGCTAGCGGACAAGGCGAGCAGTACGTC. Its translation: CASSLGASGQGEQYV.

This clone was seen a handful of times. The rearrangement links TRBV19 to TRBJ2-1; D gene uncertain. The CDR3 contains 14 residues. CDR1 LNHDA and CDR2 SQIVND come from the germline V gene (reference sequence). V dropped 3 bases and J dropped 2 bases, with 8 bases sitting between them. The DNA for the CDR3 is TGTGCCAGTAGTATTACGGTTACCTACAATGAGCAGTTCTTC. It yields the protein CASSITVTYNEQFF.

The CDR3, as DNA: TGTGCCAGCAGCTTACAGGGAAAGTGGACCGGGGAGCTGTTTTTT. Residues: CASSLQGKWTGELFF. V usage is TRBV5-4 and J usage is TRBJ2-2, with TRBD1 as a possible D gene (6 bases). The CDR3 consists of 15 residues. CDR1 and CDR2 from the germline V gene are SGHNT and YYREEE (reference sequence). V was shortened by 2 bases and J by 5 bases, with 13 bases between the two germline ends. The full variable domain, completed using reference TRBV5-4 and TRBJ2-2, is ETGVTQSPTHLIKTRGQQVTLRCSSQSGHNTVSWYQQALGQGPQFIFQYYREEENGRGNFPPRFSGLQFPNYSSELNVNALELDDSALYLCASSLQGKWTGELFFGEGSRLTVL.

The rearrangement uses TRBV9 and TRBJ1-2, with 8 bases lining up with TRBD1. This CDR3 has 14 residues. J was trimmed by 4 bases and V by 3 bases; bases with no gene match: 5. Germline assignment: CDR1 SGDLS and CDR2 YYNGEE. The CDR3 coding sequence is TGTGCCAGCAGCGCCTACGGACAGGGCTATGGCTACACCTTC. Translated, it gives CASSAYGQGYGYTF.

The CDR3 is CASSRQSPLDTEAFF. CDR3 sequence (DNA): TGTGCCAGCAGCCGACAGTCTCCCCTCGACACTGAAGCTTTCTTT. This chain links TRBV5-6 with TRBJ1-1, with D maybe TRBD1 (5 bases). The CDR3 runs to 15 residues. Germline CDR1 SGHDT, CDR2 YYEEEE. Trimming left V 4 bases short and J 3 bases short, with 16 bases between. Looking up the rest from reference TRBV5-6 and TRBJ1-1 gives the full variable domain: DAGVTQSPTHLIKTRGQQVTLRCSPKSGHDTVSWYQQALGQGPQFIFQYYEEEERQRGNFPDRFSGHQFPNYSSELNVNALLLGDSALYLCASSRQSPLDTEAFFGQGTRLTVV.

The CDR3 DNA reads TGTGCCAGCAGTATTCGACAGGACTCCTACGAGCAGTACTTC. It translates to CASSIRQDSYEQYF. V gene TRBV6-5 combines with J gene TRBJ2-7; D may be TRBD1 (6 bases). There are 14 residues in the CDR3. Deletions cut 5 bases from V and 0 bases from J, with 11 bases between. Germline V gene sequence: CDR1 MNHEY, CDR2 SVGAGI.

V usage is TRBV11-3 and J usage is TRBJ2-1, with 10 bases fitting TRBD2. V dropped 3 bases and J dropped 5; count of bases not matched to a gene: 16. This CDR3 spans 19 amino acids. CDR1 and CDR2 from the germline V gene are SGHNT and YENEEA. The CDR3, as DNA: TGTGCCAGCAGCTTCCCTATGGGGTTAGCGGGAGGCATTAACAATGAGCAGTTCTTC. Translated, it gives CASSFPMGLAGGINNEQFF.

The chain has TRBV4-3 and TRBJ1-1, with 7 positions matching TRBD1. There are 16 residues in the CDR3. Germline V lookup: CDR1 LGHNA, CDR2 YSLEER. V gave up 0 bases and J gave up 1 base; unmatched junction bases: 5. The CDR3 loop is CASSQEGRQGNTEAFF. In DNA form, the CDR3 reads TGCGCCAGCAGCCAAGAGGGGAGACAGGGGAACACTGAAGCTTTCTTT.

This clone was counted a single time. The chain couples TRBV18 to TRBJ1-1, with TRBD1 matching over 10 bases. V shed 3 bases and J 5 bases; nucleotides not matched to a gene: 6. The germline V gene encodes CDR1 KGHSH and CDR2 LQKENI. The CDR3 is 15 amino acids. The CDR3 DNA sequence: TGTGCCAGCTCACCGGGACAGGGGCGCGGGACTGAAGCTTTCTTT. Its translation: CASSPGQGRGTEAFF.

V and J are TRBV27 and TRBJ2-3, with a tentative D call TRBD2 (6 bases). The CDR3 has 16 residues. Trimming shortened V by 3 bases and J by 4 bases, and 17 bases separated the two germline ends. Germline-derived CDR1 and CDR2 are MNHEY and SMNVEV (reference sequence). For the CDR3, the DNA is TGTGCCAGCAGTTTGATCGGCGGGATAGGTCCAGATACGCAGTATTTT. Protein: CASSLIGGIGPDTQYF.

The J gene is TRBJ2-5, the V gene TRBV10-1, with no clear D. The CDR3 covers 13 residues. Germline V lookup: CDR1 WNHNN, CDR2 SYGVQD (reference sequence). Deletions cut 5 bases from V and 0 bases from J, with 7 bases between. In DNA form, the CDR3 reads TGCGCCAGCAGTCCCAGAAACCAAGAGACCCAGTACTTC. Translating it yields CASSPRNQETQYF.

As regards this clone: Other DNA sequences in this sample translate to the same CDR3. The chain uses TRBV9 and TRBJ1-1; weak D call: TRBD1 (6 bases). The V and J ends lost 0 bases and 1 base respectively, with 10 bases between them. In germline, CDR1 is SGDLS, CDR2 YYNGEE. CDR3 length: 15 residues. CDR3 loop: CASSVGVGGNTEAFF. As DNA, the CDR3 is TGTGCCAGCAGCGTAGGCGTAGGGGGGAACACTGAAGCTTTCTTT.

The CDR3 bases are TGTGCCAGCAGCTTGACGGGAGGGACCTGGGCGCAGTATTTT. Protein: CASSLTGGTWAQYF. J is TRBJ2-3 and V is TRBV7-2, with 8 positions matching TRBD2. This CDR3 comprises 14 residues. V shed 3 bases and J 10 bases; nucleotides not matched to a gene: 9. Germline CDR1 and CDR2: SGHTA and FQGNSA.

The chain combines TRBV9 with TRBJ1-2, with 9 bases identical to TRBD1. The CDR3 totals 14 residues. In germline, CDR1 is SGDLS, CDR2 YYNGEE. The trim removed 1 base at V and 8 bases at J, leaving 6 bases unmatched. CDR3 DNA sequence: TGTGCCAGCAGCGTATCACAGGGGGCGGGGGGCTACACCTTC. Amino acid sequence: CASSVSQGAGGYTF.

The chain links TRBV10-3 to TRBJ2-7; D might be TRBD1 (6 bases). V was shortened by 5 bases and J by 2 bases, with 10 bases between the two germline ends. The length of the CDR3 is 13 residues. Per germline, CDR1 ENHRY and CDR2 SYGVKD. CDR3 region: CAISLPGAYEQYF. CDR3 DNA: TGTGCCATCAGTTTACCAGGGGCCTACGAGCAGTACTTC.

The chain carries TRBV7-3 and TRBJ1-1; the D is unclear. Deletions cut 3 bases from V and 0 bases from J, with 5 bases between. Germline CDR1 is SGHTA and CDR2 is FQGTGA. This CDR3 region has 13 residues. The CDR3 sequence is CASSFGMNTEAFF. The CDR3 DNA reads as TGTGCCAGCAGCTTCGGGATGAACACTGAAGCTTTCTTT.

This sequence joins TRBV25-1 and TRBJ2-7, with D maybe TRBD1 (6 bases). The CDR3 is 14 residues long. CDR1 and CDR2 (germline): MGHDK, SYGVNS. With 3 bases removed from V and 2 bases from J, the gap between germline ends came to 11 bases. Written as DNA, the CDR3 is TGTGCCAGCAGTGATGACAGGCGTCCCTACGAGCAGTACTTC. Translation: CASSDDRRPYEQYF.

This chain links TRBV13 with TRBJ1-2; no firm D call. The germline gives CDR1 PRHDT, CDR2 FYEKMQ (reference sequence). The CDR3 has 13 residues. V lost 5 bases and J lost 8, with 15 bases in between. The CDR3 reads CASSPRGRGGYTF. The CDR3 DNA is TGTGCCAGCAGCCCACGGGGTAGAGGCGGCTACACCTTC. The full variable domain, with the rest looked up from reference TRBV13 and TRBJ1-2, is AAGVIQSPRHLIKEKRETATLKCYPIPRHDTVYWYQQGPGQDPQFLISFYEKMQSDKGSIPDRFSAQQFSDYHSELNMSSLELGDSALYFCASSPRGRGGYTFGSGTRLTVV.

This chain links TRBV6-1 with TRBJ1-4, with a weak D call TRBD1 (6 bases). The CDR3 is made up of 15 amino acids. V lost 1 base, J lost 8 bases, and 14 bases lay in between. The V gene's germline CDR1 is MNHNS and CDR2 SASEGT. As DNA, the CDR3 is TGTGCCAGCAGTGAAGGCGACAGGTGGAGGGAAAAACTGTTTTTT. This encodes CASSEGDRWREKLFF.

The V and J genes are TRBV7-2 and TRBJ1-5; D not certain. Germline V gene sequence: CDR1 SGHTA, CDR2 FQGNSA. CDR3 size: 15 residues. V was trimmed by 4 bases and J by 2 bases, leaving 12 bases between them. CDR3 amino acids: CASSSSGYGNQPQHF. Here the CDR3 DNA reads TGTGCCAGCAGCTCCTCGGGATACGGCAATCAGCCCCAGCATTTT.

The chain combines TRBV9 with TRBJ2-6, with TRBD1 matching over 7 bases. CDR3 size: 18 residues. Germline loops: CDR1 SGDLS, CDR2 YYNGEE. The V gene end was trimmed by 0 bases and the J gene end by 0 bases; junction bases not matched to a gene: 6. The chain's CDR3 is CASSVVRGLGSGANVLTF. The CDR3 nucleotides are TGTGCCAGCAGCGTAGTTAGGGGGCTAGGCTCTGGGGCCAACGTCCTGACTTTC.

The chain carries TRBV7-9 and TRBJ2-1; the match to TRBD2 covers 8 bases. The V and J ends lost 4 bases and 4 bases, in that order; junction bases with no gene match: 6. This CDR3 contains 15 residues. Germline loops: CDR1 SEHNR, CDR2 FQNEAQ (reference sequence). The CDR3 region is CASSSSGTRYNEQFF. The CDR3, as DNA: TGTGCCAGCAGCTCAAGCGGGACTAGGTACAATGAGCAGTTCTTC.